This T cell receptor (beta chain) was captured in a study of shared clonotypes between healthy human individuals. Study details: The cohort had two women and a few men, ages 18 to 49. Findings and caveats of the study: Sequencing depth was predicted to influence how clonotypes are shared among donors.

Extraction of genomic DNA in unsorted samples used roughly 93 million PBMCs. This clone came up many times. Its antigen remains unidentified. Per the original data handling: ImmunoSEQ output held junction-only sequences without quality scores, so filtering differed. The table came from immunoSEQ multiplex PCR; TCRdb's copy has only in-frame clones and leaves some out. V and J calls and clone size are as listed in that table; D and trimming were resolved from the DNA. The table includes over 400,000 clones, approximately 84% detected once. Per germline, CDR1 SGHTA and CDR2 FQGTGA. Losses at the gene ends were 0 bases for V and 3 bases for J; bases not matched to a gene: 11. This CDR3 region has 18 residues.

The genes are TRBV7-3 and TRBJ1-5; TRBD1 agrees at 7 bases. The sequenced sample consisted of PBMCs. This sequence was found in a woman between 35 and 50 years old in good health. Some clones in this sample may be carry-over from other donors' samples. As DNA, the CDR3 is TGTGCCAGCAGCTTAACGGGACATTGGGACAGCGACAATCAGCCCCAGCATTTT. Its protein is CASSLTGHWDSDNQPQHF.